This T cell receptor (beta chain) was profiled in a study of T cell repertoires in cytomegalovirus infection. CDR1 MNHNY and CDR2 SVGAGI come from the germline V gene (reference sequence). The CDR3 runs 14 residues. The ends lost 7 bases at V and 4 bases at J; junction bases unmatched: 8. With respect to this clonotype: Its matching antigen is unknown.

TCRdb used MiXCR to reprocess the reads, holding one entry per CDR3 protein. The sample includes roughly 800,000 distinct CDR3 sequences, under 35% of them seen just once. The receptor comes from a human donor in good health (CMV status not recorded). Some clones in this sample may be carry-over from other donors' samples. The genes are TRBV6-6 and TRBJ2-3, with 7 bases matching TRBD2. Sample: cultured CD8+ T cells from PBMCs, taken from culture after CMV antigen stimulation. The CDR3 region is CASTPSGVADTQYF. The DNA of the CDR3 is TGTGCCAGCACCCCGAGCGGGGTCGCAGATACGCAGTATTTT.